The 29 T cell receptor beta chains listed next were all sequenced from one sample in a study of HIV-infected patients and healthy controls. Alpha and beta constant-region primers primed reverse transcription of 500 to 550 ng RNA. Each of the alpha and beta chains got its own library through chain-specific third strand synthesis with indices. Via MiXCR, TCRdb re-called the 5' RACE reads, giving one row per CDR3 protein. Of approximately 25,000 distinct CDR3 sequences in the sample, under 9.5% were seen once. All unsorted peripheral T cells were captured because whole blood was used without fractionation. The sequenced sample was blood. The receptors come from an adult in good health.

By share, this clonotype ranks as medium-sized (0.01 to 0.1%). This chain connects TRBV23-1 to TRBJ2-7, with D tentatively TRBD2 (6 bases). TRBV23-1 is flagged as an ORF with uncertain function. The CDR3 is made up of 16 amino acids. V shed 7 bases and J shed 0 bases, with 19 bases lying between them. The DNA for the CDR3 is TGCGCCAGCACCCGCGGCGGGACTCGAAGCTCCTACGAGCAGTACTTC. Translated: CASTRGGTRSSYEQYF.

Only a few counts were recorded for this clonotype. This sequence joins TRBV20-1 and TRBJ2-1; 7 bases are shared with TRBD2. Germline V gene sequence: CDR1 DFQATT, CDR2 SNEGSKA (reference sequence). The CDR3 has 15 amino acids. After removal of 6 bases from V and 5 bases from J, the junction contained 13 bases not matched to a gene. This CDR3 reads CSAPFMDGGNNEQFF. As DNA, the CDR3 is TGCAGTGCCCCGTTTATGGACGGGGGGAACAATGAGCAGTTCTTC.

This clonotype was observed a few times. This sequence joins TRBV28 and TRBJ1-6, with D unclear. Per germline, CDR1 MDHEN and CDR2 SYDVKM. The CDR3 is made up of 12 amino acids. The CDR3 bases are TGTGGATCCCACACCAATAATTCACCCCTCCACTTT. The encoded protein is CGSHTNNSPLHF.

This clonotype was seen at least ten times. The chain recombines TRBV4-1 with TRBJ2-1, with 9 positions matching TRBD2. CDR3 length: 16 residues. The V and J ends lost 6 bases and 4 bases, in that order; junction bases with no gene match: 10. CDR1 and CDR2 (germline): MGHRA, YSYEKL. CDR3 loop: CASRTYSGGSYNEQFF. The CDR3, as DNA: TGCGCCAGCAGGACCTATAGCGGGGGTTCATACAATGAGCAGTTCTTC.

This clonotype was seen a few times. The chain joins TRBV24-1 to TRBJ2-7; weak D call: TRBD1 (6 bases). The germline CDR1 and CDR2 sequences are KGHDR and SFDVKD. V was cut by 4 bases and J by 7 bases, with 10 bases left in between. The CDR3 totals 12 residues. CDR3 nucleotide sequence: TGTGCCACCAGTGACCCAGGACAGGAGCAGTACTTC. Amino acids: CATSDPGQEQYF.

The sample holds many counts of this clonotype. V and J are TRBV2 and TRBJ2-5, with D possibly being TRBD2 (5 bases). The CDR3 runs 15 residues. Germline CDR1 and CDR2: SNHLY and FYNNEI. V lost 4 bases to trimming and J lost 2 bases, with 14 bases between them. The CDR3 here is CASSGGINLQETQYF. In DNA, the CDR3 is TGTGCCAGCAGTGGAGGGATCAACTTACAAGAGACCCAGTACTTC.

The genes are TRBV18 and TRBJ1-5; 12 nucleotides align to TRBD1. With 3 bases clipped from V and 7 bases from J, the junction kept 7 bases outside the gene matches. CDR3 size: 16 residues. Germline lookup yields CDR1 KGHSH and CDR2 LQKENI. The CDR3 sequence is CASSPGTGGFQQPQHF. DNA for the CDR3: TGTGCCAGCTCACCTGGGACAGGGGGCTTTCAGCAGCCCCAGCATTTT.

This clonotype appeared many times. DNA for the CDR3: TGTGCCAGCAGCCTAAGCAATGGGAATCAGCCCCAGCATTTT. This sequence encodes CASSLSNGNQPQHF. This chain joins TRBV7-9 and TRBJ1-5, with unresolved D. CDR3 size: 14 residues. The V end lost 5 bases, the J end lost 4 bases, and 12 bases lay between the germline ends. Per the germline V gene, CDR1 is SEHNR and CDR2 is FQNEAQ (reference sequence).

In its sample, this clonotype was seen many times. The chain uses TRBV20-1 and TRBJ2-6; D is undetermined. The V gene lost 0 bases and the J gene lost 0 bases, with 6 bases spanning the gap. Germline CDR1 DFQATT, CDR2 SNEGSKA (reference sequence). The CDR3 covers 15 residues. The CDR3 region is CSARDPSSGANVLTF. DNA of the CDR3: TGCAGTGCTAGAGATCCCAGCTCTGGGGCCAACGTCCTGACTTTC.

The chain carries TRBV4-2 and TRBJ1-1; D gene unclear. This CDR3 has 14 residues. Germline loops: CDR1 LGHNA, CDR2 YNFKEQ. Trimming cost V 0 bases and J 2 bases, with 7 bases left between them. CDR3 in amino acids: CASSQEGPNTEAFF. The CDR3 bases are TGTGCCAGCAGCCAAGAAGGCCCCAACACTGAAGCTTTCTTT.

In its sample, this clonotype was seen many times. The chain couples TRBV6-2 or TRBV6-3 to TRBJ2-6; D gene ambiguous. Germline V gene lookup returns CDR1 MNHEY and CDR2 SVGEGT. This CDR3 spans 16 amino acids. V was shortened by 3 bases and J by 2 bases, with 11 bases between the two germline ends. The CDR3 spells CASSYLSAPGANVLTF. CDR3 nucleotide sequence: TGTGCCAGCAGTTATTTATCAGCCCCTGGGGCCAACGTCCTGACTTTC.

This clonotype was recorded at least ten times. The chain has TRBV14 and TRBJ1-1; perhaps TRBD1 as D (5 bases). The germline V gene has CDR1 SGHDN and CDR2 FVKESK. Trimming cost V 2 bases and J 1 base, with 11 bases left between them. The CDR3 loop spans 15 amino acids. The CDR3 DNA is TGTGCCAGCAGCCAACCCGGGACGGCGAACACTGAAGCTTTCTTT. Its translation: CASSQPGTANTEAFF.

Within the sample, this clonotype is medium-sized. At one end, the junction sequence differs from germline, possibly due to a read error. The chain carries TRBV7-2 and TRBJ1-2; 7 bases agree with TRBD1. The CDR3 contains 12 residues. CDR1 and CDR2 from the germline V gene are SGHTA and FQGNSA. CDR3 sequence reads: CASSLDRAGYTF. DNA for the CDR3: TGTGCCAGCAGTTTAGACAGGGCTGGCTACACCTTC. The variable domain in full, completed from reference TRBV7-2 and TRBJ1-2, reads GAGVSQSPSNKVTEKGKDVELRCDPISGHTALYWYRQSLGQGLEFLIYFQGNSAPDKSGLPSDRFSAERTGGSVSTLTIQRTQQEDSAVYLCASSLDRAGYTFGSGTRLTVV.

This clonotype came up many times. The chain uses TRBV27 and TRBJ1-4, with 8 bases lining up with TRBD1. Germline V gene sequence: CDR1 MNHEY, CDR2 SMNVEV (reference sequence). The CDR3 covers 18 residues. The V and J ends lost 6 bases and 6 bases, in that order; junction bases with no gene match: 18. CDR3 loop: CASSQYLFSGTGHEKLFF. The CDR3 DNA reads TGTGCCAGCAGCCAGTATTTGTTTTCCGGGACAGGCCATGAAAAACTGTTTTTT.

This clonotype was detected only a few times. The rearrangement links TRBV4-2 to TRBJ1-2; D is undetermined. CDR3 length: 15 residues. CDR1 is LGHNA and CDR2 is YNFKEQ in the germline V gene. V dropped 0 bases and J dropped 0 bases, with 8 bases sitting between them. DNA of the CDR3: TGTGCCAGCAGCCAAGATAAAGGGTCTAACTATGGCTACACCTTC. Amino acid sequence: CASSQDKGSNYGYTF.

At least ten counts were recorded for this clonotype. J is TRBJ2-1 and V is TRBV30, with a possible D match to TRBD2 (6 bases). With 4 bases removed from V and 2 bases from J, the gap between germline ends came to 12 bases. This CDR3 region has 14 residues. Germline CDR1 GTSNPN, CDR2 SVGIG (reference sequence). CDR3 DNA: TGTGCCTGGATGGTTAGCGGCCCCTACAATGAGCAGTTCTTC. Translated: CAWMVSGPYNEQFF.

This clonotype was counted ten times or more. The genes are TRBV12-3 or TRBV12-4 and TRBJ1-2; the D is unclear. The CDR3 length is 15 residues. V gave up 6 bases and J gave up 8 bases, with 22 bases separating them. Here the CDR3 DNA reads TGTGCCAGCAGCCCCGTGCCGATGGCTGTGGGCGGCTACACCTTC. Protein sequence: CASSPVPMAVGGYTF.

This clonotype came up many times. This chain joins TRBV19 and TRBJ1-5; no clear D gene. Trimming took off 8 bases at V and 1 base at J, with 15 bases between the two ends. This CDR3 has 15 residues. CDR1 is LNHDA, CDR2 SQIVND, per germline (reference sequence). Here the CDR3 reads CASSIIRGSNQPQHF. CDR3 DNA: TGTGCCAGTTCCATCATACGCGGGAGCAATCAGCCCCAGCATTTT.

This clonotype was counted at least ten times. This chain joins TRBV7-2 and TRBJ2-2, with 8 nucleotides matching TRBD2. Germline CDR1 and CDR2: SGHTA and FQGNSA. The CDR3 is 16 amino acids. V was pared by 4 bases and J by 5 bases, with 9 bases of the junction left unmatched. This chain's CDR3 is CASSSGGTSGTGELFF. CDR3 nucleotides: TGTGCCAGCAGCTCCGGTGGGACTAGTGGGACCGGGGAGCTGTTTTTT.

This clonotype showed up many times. The chain carries TRBV27 and TRBJ2-3; 12 nucleotides match TRBD2. The CDR3 has 15 residues. Germline V CDR1 and CDR2: MNHEY, SMNVEV (reference sequence). V shed 6 bases and J 6 bases; nucleotides not matched to a gene: 7. The CDR3 DNA sequence: TGTGCCAGCAGCCCCCTAGCGGGGGGGGGCGATACGCAGTATTTT. It translates to CASSPLAGGGDTQYF.

The V call is TRBV6-6, the J call TRBJ1-5; D remains unclear. Germline CDR1 MNHNY, CDR2 SVGAGI (reference sequence). The ends were cut back, 4 bases at V and 5 bases at J, with 6 bases in the middle. The CDR3 covers 12 residues. In DNA form, the CDR3 reads TGTGCCAGCAGTTTCCGGGATCAGCCCCAGCATTTT. This translates into CASSFRDQPQHF.

J is TRBJ2-5 and V is TRBV20-1; D is uncertain. Germline CDR1 DFQATT, CDR2 SNEGSKA (reference sequence). The CDR3 sequence is 12 residues long. Between the trimmed V and J ends, which lost 3 bases and 2 bases, there was a span of 7 bases. For the CDR3, the DNA is TGCAGTGCTAGGGTCCAGCAAGAGACCCAGTACTTC. Amino acid sequence: CSARVQQETQYF.

This clonotype has at least ten counts. The chain links TRBV20-1 to TRBJ1-6; D is possibly TRBD1 (6 bases). The V end lost 4 bases, the J end lost 2 bases, and 9 bases lay between the germline ends. This CDR3 is built from 14 residues. Germline V lookup: CDR1 DFQATT, CDR2 SNEGSKA (reference sequence). The CDR3 loop reads CSATGEAYNSPLHF. DNA of the CDR3: TGCAGTGCTACAGGGGAAGCCTATAATTCACCCCTCCACTTT.

Many counts were recorded for this clonotype. The V gene is TRBV20-1, the J gene TRBJ1-1; D not certain. CDR1 DFQATT and CDR2 SNEGSKA come from the germline V gene (reference sequence). The CDR3 is 14 residues long. The V and J ends lost 6 bases and 0 bases respectively, with 14 bases between them. The DNA for the CDR3 is TGCAGTGCCCTTACCAACTTGATGAACACTGAAGCTTTCTTT. Residues: CSALTNLMNTEAFF.

The table lists this clonotype with many counts. The genes are TRBV10-3 and TRBJ2-3, with 10 bases fitting TRBD2. Germline CDR1 and CDR2: ENHRY and SYGVKD. Trimming removed 4 bases from V and 3 bases from J; junction bases left unmatched: 1. The CDR3 runs 14 residues. This CDR3 reads CAISGSGGTDTQYF. The CDR3 coding sequence is TGTGCCATCAGTGGTAGCGGGGGGACAGATACGCAGTATTTT.

This clonotype was counted ten times or more. The J gene is TRBJ1-5, the V gene TRBV3-1; TRBD1 matches 8 bases. The CDR3 loop spans 13 amino acids. V dropped 4 bases and J dropped 5; count of bases not matched to a gene: 1. Germline V gene data show CDR1 as LGHDT and CDR2 as YNNKEL (reference sequence). This chain's CDR3 is CASSLTGDQPQHF. For the CDR3, the DNA is TGTGCCAGCAGCCTGACAGGGGATCAGCCCCAGCATTTT.

This clonotype has ten or more counts. This chain links TRBV12-3 or TRBV12-4 with TRBJ2-3, with D possibly being TRBD1 (6 bases). V dropped 4 bases and J dropped 1 base, with 9 bases sitting between them. The CDR3 totals 14 residues. This CDR3 reads CASSSNRGTDTQYF. The CDR3 nucleotides are TGTGCCAGCAGTTCGAACAGGGGCACAGATACGCAGTATTTT.

Within the sample, this clonotype is medium-sized. This rearrangement joins TRBV2 to TRBJ2-7, with 10 bases matching TRBD1. The CDR3 is made up of 14 amino acids. Germline V lookup: CDR1 SNHLY, CDR2 FYNNEI. V lost 6 bases to trimming and J lost 7 bases; unmatched junction nucleotides: 9. CDR3 DNA: TGTGCCAGCAGGGGACAGGGGCGTGTTGGGGAGCAGTACTTC. Its protein is CASRGQGRVGEQYF.

This clonotype was observed many times. The genes are TRBV10-3 and TRBJ2-7; 10 nucleotides line up with TRBD1. There are 15 residues in the CDR3. Germline V gene sequence: CDR1 ENHRY, CDR2 SYGVKD. V shed 7 bases and J 5 bases; nucleotides not matched to a gene: 11. The CDR3 DNA sequence: TGTGCCATCAAAAACCTGGGACAGGGGTCGCACGAGCAGTACTTC. Translated, it gives CAIKNLGQGSHEQYF.